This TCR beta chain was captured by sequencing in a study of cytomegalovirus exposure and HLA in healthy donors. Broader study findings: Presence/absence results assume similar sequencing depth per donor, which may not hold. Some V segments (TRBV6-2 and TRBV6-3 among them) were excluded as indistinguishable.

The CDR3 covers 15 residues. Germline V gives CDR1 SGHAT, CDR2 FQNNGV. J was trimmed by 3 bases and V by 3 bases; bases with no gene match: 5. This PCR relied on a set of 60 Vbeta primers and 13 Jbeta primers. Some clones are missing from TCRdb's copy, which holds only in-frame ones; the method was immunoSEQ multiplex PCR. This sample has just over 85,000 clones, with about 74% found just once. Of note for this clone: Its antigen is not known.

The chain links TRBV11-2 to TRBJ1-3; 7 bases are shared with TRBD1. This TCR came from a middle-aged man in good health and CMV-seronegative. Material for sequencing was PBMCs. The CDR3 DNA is TGTGCCAGCAGCTTTAACAGGGGAGTTGGAAACACCATATATTTT. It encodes CASSFNRGVGNTIYF.